Following are 14 T cell receptor beta chains from one sample sequenced in a study of blood T cell repertoires in COVID-19. Data came from immunoSEQ multiplex PCR; TCRdb stores just in-frame clones and leaves some out. The sample yields approximately 97,000 clones, roughly 90% seen once. Material: peripheral blood. These receptors were obtained from a woman aged 80 or over with acute or convalescent COVID-19.

This rearrangement joins TRBV19 to TRBJ2-1; 10 bases match TRBD2. The CDR3 loop spans 16 amino acids. Unmatched junction bases numbered 9, after V lost 3 bases and J lost 7 bases. CDR1 LNHDA and CDR2 SQIVND come from the germline V gene (reference sequence). The CDR3, as DNA: TGTGCCAGTAGTATCCTAGCGGGGGAGCCTTGGAATGAGCAGTTCTTC. Amino acids: CASSILAGEPWNEQFF.

V is TRBV28 and J is TRBJ1-4; D is perhaps TRBD1 (6 bases). The germline V and J ends were trimmed by 7 bases and 7 bases, with 16 bases remaining between them. Germline V gene sequence: CDR1 MDHEN, CDR2 SYDVKM. The CDR3 is made up of 14 amino acids. The CDR3: CASTGEGRGEKLFF. DNA for the CDR3: TGTGCCAGCACAGGGGAGGGCCGCGGTGAAAAACTGTTTTTT.

The CDR3 region has the DNA TGTGCCAGCAGCTCCCAGGGGCCGGCTAATGAAAAACTGTTTTTT. This sequence encodes CASSSQGPANEKLFF. This chain links TRBV7-9 with TRBJ1-4; tentatively, D is TRBD1 (6 bases). Germline V lookup: CDR1 SEHNR, CDR2 FQNEAQ (reference sequence). Trimming took off 4 bases at V and 3 bases at J, with 12 bases between the two ends. The CDR3 loop spans 15 amino acids.

This rearrangement joins TRBV7-3 to TRBJ2-1, with 8 bases lining up with TRBD1. Germline CDR1 and CDR2: SGHTA and FQGTGA. This CDR3 is built from 15 residues. V was pared by 4 bases and J by 1 base, with 3 bases of the junction left unmatched. The CDR3 region is CASSWTGSSYNEQFF. The CDR3, as DNA: TGTGCCAGCAGCTGGACAGGGTCATCCTACAATGAGCAGTTCTTC.

This clone was found once. The chain is built from TRBV5-6 and TRBJ1-1, with 7 bases identical to TRBD1. The CDR3 length is 16 residues. Trimming at V came to 1 base and at J to 1 base, leaving 7 bases not matched to a gene. Per the germline V gene, CDR1 is SGHDT and CDR2 is YYEEEE. The CDR3 nucleotides read TGTGCCAGCAGCTTGTGGAAGGGGGCTAGGAACACTGAAGCTTTCTTT. Its translation is CASSLWKGARNTEAFF. Drawing the rest from reference TRBV5-6 and TRBJ1-1, the complete variable domain is DAGVTQSPTHLIKTRGQQVTLRCSPKSGHDTVSWYQQALGQGPQFIFQYYEEEERQRGNFPDRFSGHQFPNYSSELNVNALLLGDSALYLCASSLWKGARNTEAFFGQGTRLTVV.

The V gene is TRBV21-1, the J gene TRBJ1-4; TRBD1 is taken as the D call from the table, unchecked against the DNA. TRBV21-1 is labeled a pseudogene. This CDR3 region has 10 residues. For the CDR3, the DNA is TGTGCCACTACCGGAGGGGACAGCATTTTT. Translated: CATTGGDSIF.

This chain links TRBV6-1 with TRBJ1-2; no firm D call. The CDR3 is made up of 13 amino acids. CDR1 and CDR2 (germline): MNHNS, SASEGT. V shed 2 bases and J shed 8 bases, with 12 bases lying between them. The DNA for the CDR3 is TGTGCCAGCAGTGAAAAATTACCAGGAGGCTACACCTTC. This translates into CASSEKLPGGYTF.

This clone was seen only once. The V gene is TRBV18, the J gene TRBJ2-7, with D possibly being TRBD2 (6 bases). Trimming left V 3 bases short and J 7 bases short, with 10 bases between. CDR1 KGHSH and CDR2 LQKENI come from the germline V gene. This CDR3 spans 12 amino acids. This CDR3 reads CASSPVAGEQYF. CDR3 DNA: TGTGCCAGCTCACCTGTGGCGGGGGAGCAGTACTTC.

With regard to this clone: In the same sample, other DNA sequences code for this CDR3. V is TRBV20-1 and J is TRBJ2-7, with D perhaps matching TRBD2 (5 bases). The CDR3 spans 11 residues. Germline V lookup: CDR1 DFQATT, CDR2 SNEGSKA (reference sequence). V was clipped by 6 bases and J by 3 bases, with 9 bases between them. The CDR3 loop is CSALRGYEQYF. The CDR3 DNA sequence: TGCAGTGCCCTCCGGGGCTACGAGCAGTACTTC.

This chain uses TRBV3-1 (or the pseudogene TRBV3-2) with TRBJ1-3; no firm D call. CDR1 is LGHDT, CDR2 YNNKEL, per germline (reference sequence). The CDR3 runs to 15 residues. V lost 2 bases to trimming and J lost 0 bases, with 8 bases between them. Here the CDR3 DNA reads TGTGCCAGCAGCCAAAACGGCGGCTCTGGAAACACCATATATTTT. This encodes CASSQNGGSGNTIYF.

The chain links TRBV19 to TRBJ1-2, with TRBD1 identical over 11 bases. V shed 3 bases, J shed 6 bases, and the junction held 6 bases outside the gene matches. The CDR3 has 15 amino acids. Germline V gives CDR1 LNHDA, CDR2 SQIVND (reference sequence). In DNA form, the CDR3 reads TGTGCCAGTAGTATTCGAAGGACAGGGGGCGATGGCTACACCTTC. It encodes CASSIRRTGGDGYTF.

The V gene is TRBV5-5, the J gene TRBJ2-6, with 8 bases identical to TRBD1. J was trimmed by 1 base and V by 2 bases; bases with no gene match: 8. Germline V gene lookup returns CDR1 SGHKS and CDR2 YYEKEE (reference sequence). This CDR3 region has 18 residues. The DNA for the CDR3 is TGTGCCAGCAGCTTCCCGGGACAGGCAAATTCTGGGGCCAACGTCCTGACTTTC. This encodes CASSFPGQANSGANVLTF.

The CDR3 loop is CASSLQAGSLAKNIQYF. CDR3 sequence (DNA): TGTGCCAGCAGCCTACAAGCGGGGTCCTTAGCCAAAAACATTCAGTACTTC. The chain has TRBV7-8 and TRBJ2-4, with 7 positions matching TRBD2. The J segment lost 0 bases and the V segment lost 5 bases, leaving 10 bases of the junction unmatched. The CDR3 contains 17 residues. Germline CDR1 SGHVS, CDR2 FQNEAQ.

The J gene is TRBJ1-5, the V gene TRBV5-6; 8 bases align to TRBD1. The germline gives CDR1 SGHDT, CDR2 YYEEEE. After removal of 4 bases from V and 4 bases from J, the junction contained 7 bases not matched to a gene. The CDR3 runs 15 residues. The DNA of the CDR3 is TGTGCCAGCAGCCGAGGGACAGGAAGTAATCAGCCCCAGCATTTT. Translating it yields CASSRGTGSNQPQHF. The full variable domain, completed using reference TRBV5-6 and TRBJ1-5, is DAGVTQSPTHLIKTRGQQVTLRCSPKSGHDTVSWYQQALGQGPQFIFQYYEEEERQRGNFPDRFSGHQFPNYSSELNVNALLLGDSALYLCASSRGTGSNQPQHFGDGTRLSIL.